The 26 T cell receptor beta chains listed next were all sequenced from one sample in a study of glioma-infiltrating T cells after dendritic cell vaccination. The table came from immunoSEQ multiplex PCR; TCRdb's copy has only in-frame clones and leaves some out. The repertoire holds tens of thousands of clones, with about four fifths as singletons. Time point defined: after dendritic cell vaccination, including at tumor progression/relapse. The sequenced sample was blood, obtained after dendritic cell vaccination. All receptors come from a human donor with glioblastoma.

V usage is TRBV10-3 and J usage is TRBJ2-7; the match to TRBD1 covers 7 bases. After removal of 6 bases from V and 5 bases from J, the junction contained 16 bases not matched to a gene. In germline, CDR1 is ENHRY, CDR2 SYGVKD. The CDR3 contains 16 residues. This CDR3 is CAISQLRGQRSHEQYF. The CDR3 DNA follows: TGTGCCATCAGCCAGCTTCGGGGACAGAGGAGCCACGAGCAGTACTTC.

V usage is TRBV6-5 and J usage is TRBJ1-2; a possible D gene is TRBD1 (5 bases). Germline CDR1 is MNHEY and CDR2 is SVGAGI. V was trimmed by 2 bases and J by 5 bases, leaving 15 bases between them. The CDR3 loop spans 15 amino acids. CDR3 in DNA: TGTGCCAGCAGTTACCTTGGGCAGGGCCTATATGGCTACACCTTC. Its protein is CASSYLGQGLYGYTF.

This chain uses TRBV7-9 with TRBJ2-7, with 9 nucleotides matching TRBD2. CDR1 is SEHNR and CDR2 is FQNEAQ in the germline V gene (reference sequence). CDR3 length equals 14 residues. J was trimmed by 4 bases and V by 8 bases; bases with no gene match: 9. Here the CDR3 reads CASRRGGADYEQYF. The CDR3 coding sequence is TGTGCCAGCCGCCGCGGGGGGGCGGATTACGAGCAGTACTTC.

The chain recombines TRBV7-3 with TRBJ2-7; TRBD1 agrees at 8 bases. V lost 5 bases to trimming and J lost 5 bases; unmatched junction nucleotides: 5. Looked up from germline, CDR1 is SGHTA and CDR2 is FQGTGA. The CDR3 loop spans 13 amino acids. In DNA, the CDR3 is TGTGCCAGCAGCAGGACAGGGTCCAACGAGCAGTACTTC. Translation gives CASSRTGSNEQYF. The whole variable domain, filled in from reference TRBV7-3 and TRBJ2-7, reads GAGVSQTPSNKVTEKGKYVELRCDPISGHTALYWYRQSLGQGPEFLIYFQGTGAADDSGLPNDRFFAVRPEGSVSTLKIQRTERGDSAVYLCASSRTGSNEQYFGPGTRLTVT.

The sample holds one count of this clone. The CDR3 DNA follows: TGCAGCGTTGTTCTCGGCGGGGGAGAACTGGGCACCGGGGAGCTGTTTTTT. It translates to CSVVLGGGELGTGELFF. The chain employs TRBV29-1 and TRBJ2-2; TRBD2 matches at 7 bases. CDR1 SQVTM and CDR2 ANQGSEA come from the germline V gene. CDR3 length: 17 residues. V gave up 4 bases and J gave up 4 bases; unmatched junction bases: 15.

V gene TRBV4-1 combines with J gene TRBJ2-1; 9 positions agree with TRBD2. V shed 1 base, J shed 7 bases, and the junction held 2 bases outside the gene matches. Germline CDR1 is MGHRA and CDR2 is YSYEKL. The CDR3 extends over 14 amino acids. CDR3 protein: CASSQGRGGNEQFF. The DNA of the CDR3 is TGCGCCAGCAGCCAAGGGCGGGGGGGGAATGAGCAGTTCTTC.

The count of this clone is one. The V and J genes are TRBV6-1 and TRBJ2-7; 7 bases agree with TRBD1. Germline V gene lookup returns CDR1 MNHNS and CDR2 SASEGT. The CDR3 is 14 residues long. V was pared by 7 bases and J by 4 bases, with 10 bases of the junction left unmatched. The chain's CDR3 is CASNPSGGGYEQYF. Written as DNA, the CDR3 is TGTGCCAGCAACCCTTCAGGGGGTGGGTACGAGCAGTACTTC.

J is TRBJ1-2 and V is TRBV6-4; TRBD1 agrees at 9 bases. Germline assignment: CDR1 MRHNA and CDR2 SNTAGT. V lost 4 bases, J lost 5 bases, and 11 bases stayed unmatched. The CDR3 is made up of 16 amino acids. CDR3 DNA: TGTGCCAGCAGTGCATTACCGGGGACAGGGCAATATGGCTACACCTTC. Its translation is CASSALPGTGQYGYTF.

The genes are TRBV7-9 and TRBJ2-1; TRBD1 is a possible D gene (5 bases). Germline CDR1 SEHNR, CDR2 FQNEAQ (reference sequence). Trimming removed 2 bases at V and 4 bases at J, with 18 bases between. CDR3 length equals 17 residues. CDR3 sequence: CASSLSLGDSPYNEQFF. For the CDR3, the DNA is TGTGCCAGCAGCTTATCTCTCGGCGACAGCCCTTACAATGAGCAGTTCTTC.

V is TRBV7-8 and J is TRBJ1-3, with D uncertain. Germline V CDR1 and CDR2: SGHVS, FQNEAQ. V lost 2 bases, J lost 3 bases, and 17 bases lay in between. The CDR3 runs to 17 residues. The CDR3 sequence is CASSLPARKTFGNTIYF. In DNA form, the CDR3 reads TGTGCCAGCAGCTTACCTGCAAGAAAGACTTTTGGAAACACCATATATTTT.

V is TRBV5-6 and J is TRBJ1-1; tentatively, D is TRBD1 (5 bases). The CDR3 loop spans 15 amino acids. V lost 6 bases and J 1 base, leaving 16 bases between the germline ends. Germline V gene sequence: CDR1 SGHDT, CDR2 YYEEEE. Here the CDR3 reads CASTISGGPNTEAFF. CDR3 sequence (DNA): TGTGCCAGCACCATTTCCGGGGGTCCGAACACTGAAGCTTTCTTT.

In this sample, this clone turned up once. The V gene is TRBV5-1, the J gene TRBJ2-3; 8 bases fit TRBD2. V shed 5 bases and J 4 bases; nucleotides not matched to a gene: 9. The germline V gene encodes CDR1 SGHRS and CDR2 YFSETQ. The CDR3 length is 15 residues. The CDR3: CASSSGRGDADTQYF. For the CDR3, the DNA is TGCGCCAGCAGTTCCGGGAGGGGGGACGCAGATACGCAGTATTTT. The whole variable domain, filled in from reference TRBV5-1 and TRBJ2-3, reads KAGVTQTPRYLIKTRGQQVTLSCSPISGHRSVSWYQQTPGQGLQFLFEYFSETQRNKGNFPGRFSGRQFSNSRSEMNVSTLELGDSALYLCASSSGRGDADTQYFGPGTRLTVL.

This chain joins TRBV14 and TRBJ1-4, with D maybe TRBD1 (6 bases). The V gene lost 4 bases and the J gene lost 4 bases, with 16 bases spanning the gap. Germline V gives CDR1 SGHDN, CDR2 FVKESK. The CDR3 is 16 residues long. CDR3 in DNA: TGTGCCAGCAGCCTGAATGTGGGGGCTATTAATGAAAAACTGTTTTTT. The encoded protein is CASSLNVGAINEKLFF.

This clone was recorded a few times. The gene calls are TRBV9 and TRBJ2-7; TRBD2 matches at 10 bases. CDR1 is SGDLS, CDR2 YYNGEE, per germline. The length of the CDR3 is 15 residues. The trim removed 0 bases at V and 4 bases at J, leaving 4 bases unmatched. CDR3 nucleotides: TGTGCCAGCAGCGTAGGTAGCGGGGGGTTTTACGAGCAGTACTTC. It is translated as CASSVGSGGFYEQYF.

V is TRBV5-5 and J is TRBJ1-5; weak D call: TRBD1 (5 bases). Trimming pared 4 bases from V and 7 bases from J, leaving 18 bases between. The CDR3 consists of 15 residues. Germline CDR1 reads SGHKS; CDR2 reads YYEKEE (reference sequence). The CDR3 nucleotides read TGTGCCAGCAGCGGGGGGGAGGGATTTCAACAGCCCCAGCATTTT. Residues: CASSGGEGFQQPQHF.

The V and J genes are TRBV7-3 and TRBJ1-2; TRBD1 matches at 7 bases. Germline V gene sequence: CDR1 SGHTA, CDR2 FQGTGA. This CDR3 has 14 amino acids. Germline trimming cut 7 bases from V and 5 bases from J; bases unmatched to any gene: 10. CDR3 DNA: TGTGCCAGCAAGCCAGCAGGGGGGCAATATGGCTACACCTTC. Translation: CASKPAGGQYGYTF.

This clone has a single count. The rearrangement uses TRBV2 and TRBJ2-5; a possible D gene is TRBD2 (6 bases). Trimming stripped 8 bases from V and 5 bases from J, with 12 bases between. Germline CDR1 reads SNHLY; CDR2 reads FYNNEI. This CDR3 is built from 12 residues. The CDR3 here is CASLGRGETQYF. The CDR3 DNA reads TGTGCCAGCTTGGGCCGGGGGGAGACCCAGTACTTC.

The chain carries TRBV10-2 and TRBJ1-1, with D perhaps TRBD1 (5 bases). The CDR3 has 14 residues. The germline V gene encodes CDR1 WSHSY and CDR2 SAAADI. Trimming took 3 bases from V and 0 from J, leaving 8 bases between them. CDR3 sequence reads: CASSDPGMNTEAFF. CDR3 nucleotides: TGCGCCAGCAGTGATCCAGGGATGAACACTGAAGCTTTCTTT.

This sequence joins TRBV29-1 and TRBJ2-1; 12 positions match TRBD1. This CDR3 is 13 amino acids long. Germline V lookup: CDR1 SQVTM, CDR2 ANQGSEA. V gave up 3 bases and J gave up 11 bases; unmatched junction bases: 5. CDR3 bases: TGCAGCGTTGAGGGGGGACAGGGGGCTAAGCAGTTCTTC. This sequence encodes CSVEGGQGAKQFF.

The V call is TRBV6-5, the J call TRBJ2-7, with 12 bases matching TRBD2. V was pared by 4 bases and J by 4 bases, with 5 bases of the junction left unmatched. CDR1 and CDR2 (germline): MNHEY, SVGAGI. CDR3 length equals 15 residues. CDR3 sequence: CASSSLAGGTYEQYF. The CDR3 DNA is TGTGCCAGCAGTTCTCTAGCGGGGGGGACTTACGAGCAGTACTTC.

V is TRBV15 and J is TRBJ2-7; TRBD1 matches 7 bases. V shed 5 bases, J shed 3 bases, and the junction held 7 bases outside the gene matches. CDR1 is LNHNV and CDR2 is YYDKDF in the germline V gene (reference sequence). There are 14 residues in the CDR3. The CDR3 reads CATSAKGQVYEQYF. DNA for the CDR3: TGTGCCACCAGCGCCAAAGGACAGGTCTACGAGCAGTACTTC.

This clone was found a few times. The sample has other DNA sequences that encode this CDR3 too. CDR3 sequence (DNA): TGTGCCTGGAGTGTACTGCTTAACACTGAAGCTTTCTTT. Amino acid sequence: CAWSVLLNTEAFF. This sequence joins TRBV30 and TRBJ1-1; D remains unclear. Trimming stripped 0 bases from V and 2 bases from J, with 7 bases between. The CDR3 is 13 amino acids. Per germline, CDR1 GTSNPN and CDR2 SVGIG (reference sequence).

This sequence joins TRBV4-2 and TRBJ2-1, with D possibly being TRBD1 (5 bases). The CDR3 is 16 amino acids. The V end lost 0 bases, the J end lost 5 bases, and 14 bases lay between the germline ends. Germline lookup yields CDR1 LGHNA and CDR2 YNFKEQ. This CDR3 is CASSQDYWGNNNEQFF. The CDR3 nucleotides are TGTGCCAGCAGCCAAGACTATTGGGGCAACAACAATGAGCAGTTCTTC.

V gene TRBV5-1 combines with J gene TRBJ2-2; 9 bases are a match to TRBD2. The CDR3 spans 16 residues. Trimming cost V 3 bases and J 4 bases; bases outside gene matches: 7. In germline, CDR1 is SGHRS, CDR2 YFSETQ. The CDR3 loop reads CASSSLAGGFTGELFF. Here the CDR3 DNA reads TGCGCCAGCAGCTCTTTGGCGGGGGGGTTCACCGGGGAGCTGTTTTTT.

This chain connects TRBV18 to TRBJ2-1, with TRBD2 matching over 9 bases. The J segment lost 2 bases and the V segment lost 1 base, leaving 3 bases of the junction unmatched. The germline CDR1 and CDR2 sequences are KGHSH and LQKENI. The CDR3 spans 16 residues. CDR3 in amino acids: CASSPLAGGTYNEQFF. DNA of the CDR3: TGTGCCAGCTCACCACTGGCGGGGGGGACCTACAATGAGCAGTTCTTC.

The chain has TRBV30 and TRBJ2-2, with a tentative D call TRBD2 (6 bases). Trimming removed 4 bases at V and 0 bases at J, with 9 bases between. Germline CDR1 reads GTSNPN; CDR2 reads SVGIG (reference sequence). The CDR3 has 14 amino acids. Written as DNA, the CDR3 is TGTGCCTGGATCGAGCGGGCGAACACCGGGGAGCTGTTTTTT. It encodes CAWIERANTGELFF.